The rows below give T cell receptor beta chains drawn from one sample of a study of cytomegalovirus exposure and HLA in healthy donors. Clones were read by immunoSEQ multiplex PCR, and TCRdb kept only the in-frame ones, dropping some. The sample includes about 120,000 clones, 60% to 85% of them seen just once. Sequenced input: PBMCs. The receptor source for this set is a female donor in good health and CMV-seronegative. The CDR3 runs from the conserved cysteine through the conserved F or W. D genes are given only for firm matches. The size field is filled for only some rows; it gives once, few, many or a size class.

v_gene	j_gene	d_gene	abundance	CDR3nt	CDR3aa
TRBV7-8	TRBJ2-5	.	.	TGTGCCAGCAGCTTAGGGGTTCAGGCCGGGGGTAACCAAGAGACCCAGTACTTC	CASSLGVQAGGNQETQYF
TRBV7-8	TRBJ2-5	TRBD1	.	TGTGCCAGCAGCTTAGTTTCCGGGACAGGGGGGGCCTGGGGGCAGTACTTC	CASSLVSGTGGAWGQYF
TRBV6-6	TRBJ2-7	.	.	TGTGCCAGCAGGTCAACAGGTTTCTCCTACGAGCAGTACTTC	CASRSTGFSYEQYF
TRBV11-2	TRBJ2-3	TRBD2	.	TGTGCCAGCAGCTTGGGCGGGGTTTGGGGGGGGTTCAAAACAGATACGCAGTATTTT	CASSLGGVWGGFKTDTQYF
TRBV2	TRBJ2-2	.	.	TGTGCCAGCGGGCCGGGGGTCGTCCGACAAAACACCGGGGAGCTGTTTTTT	CASGPGVVRQNTGELFF
TRBV9	TRBJ2-7	.	.	TGTGCCAGCAGCGTAGGTCAGGGGACCTACGAGCAGTACTTC	CASSVGQGTYEQYF
TRBV28	TRBJ2-7	.	once	TGTGCCACCCTCGGGGGATTTTTCGAGCAGTACTTC	CATLGGFFEQYF
TRBV11-2	TRBJ2-7	.	.	TGTGCCAGCAGCTCATACGGGGCCTACGAGCAGTACTTC	CASSSYGAYEQYF
TRBV15	TRBJ2-1	TRBD1	.	TGTGCCACCAGCTCGGACAGGGCGGTGTTTGTAGGGGGCAATGAGCAGTTCTTC	CATSSDRAVFVGGNEQFF
TRBV19	TRBJ1-1	TRBD1	.	TGTGCCAGTAGTCGGGACAGAACTGAAGCTTTCTTT	CASSRDRTEAFF
TRBV20-1	TRBJ2-7	.	.	TGCAGTGCCGGGATTTCCTACGAGCAGTACTTC	CSAGISYEQYF
TRBV5-1	TRBJ1-1	TRBD1	.	TGCGCCAGCAGCGCGACAGGGGGCACTGAAGCTTTCTTT	CASSATGGTEAFF
TRBV30	TRBJ2-5	TRBD2	.	TGTGCCTGGAGGGGGACTAGCGGCCTTCAAGAGACCCAGTACTTC	CAWRGTSGLQETQYF
TRBV6-5	TRBJ1-5	.	once	TGTGCCAGCAGCGCAGACGGGAGCAATCAGCCCCAGCATTTT	CASSADGSNQPQHF
TRBV10-3	TRBJ1-1	TRBD1	few	TGTGCCATCGCCGGGACAGGCACTGAAGCTTTCTTT	CAIAGTGTEAFF
TRBV4-1	TRBJ2-7	TRBD1	few	TGCGCCAGCAGCCCCCGCTCCTCGACAGGGGGGAGCTACGAGCAGTACTTC	CASSPRSSTGGSYEQYF
TRBV5-1	TRBJ1-2	.	.	TGCGCCAGCAGCTTAGGAGTCTATGGCTACACCTTC	CASSLGVYGYTF
TRBV6-6	TRBJ2-5	.	.	TGTGCCAGCAGCCCCGACAGTCAAGAGACCCAGTACTTC	CASSPDSQETQYF
TRBV10-2	TRBJ2-7	TRBD2	.	TGCGCCAGCAGCTCTAGCGGCTACGAGCAGTACTTC	CASSSSGYEQYF
TRBV27	TRBJ1-3	.	.	TGTGCCAGCAGACAGCAGGGCAACGCTGGAAACACCATATATTTT	CASRQQGNAGNTIYF
TRBV7-8	TRBJ2-7	TRBD2	.	TGTGCCAGCAGCCCGCGGGGTTCCAGCGGGGGACACTACGAGCAGTACTTC	CASSPRGSSGGHYEQYF
TRBV5-1	TRBJ1-2	.	few	TGCGCCAGCAGCTTCCGACAGGCGGAACTTACGGGCTACACCTTC	CASSFRQAELTGYTF
TRBV18	TRBJ1-1	.	few	TGTGCCAGCTCAGGGACACCCACCACTGAAGCTTTCTTT	CASSGTPTTEAFF
TRBV15	TRBJ2-3	.	once	TGTGCCACCAAGGAGGGTGGGGACACAGATACGCAGTATTTT	CATKEGGDTDTQYF
TRBV6-5	TRBJ2-7	.	.	TGTGCCAGCAAGAGACTAGTAAGGGGGCACGAGCAGTACTTC	CASKRLVRGHEQYF
TRBV4-2	TRBJ2-2	.	.	TGTGCCAGCAGCCAAATGGAGCGGGAGCTGTTTTTT	CASSQMERELFF
TRBV7-6	TRBJ2-7	TRBD2	few	TGTGCCAGCAGCCCCTGGACTAGCGGGGGCGAGCAGTACTTC	CASSPWTSGGEQYF
TRBV10-3	TRBJ2-7	.	once	TGTGCCATCAGTCCAGGTTCCTACGAGCAGTACTTC	CAISPGSYEQYF
TRBV7-3	TRBJ2-2	TRBD1	.	TGTGCCAGCAGCCGGGGACAGGGTGCCGGGGAGCTGTTTTTT	CASSRGQGAGELFF
TRBV6-1	TRBJ2-7	.	.	TGTGCCAGCAAATTACAGGATACCTACGAGCAGTACTTC	CASKLQDTYEQYF
TRBV28	TRBJ2-6	.	.	TGTGCCAGCAGTTTGTTCGAGGTGCGGGTACTCTCTGGGGCCAACGTCCTGACTTTC	CASSLFEVRVLSGANVLTF
TRBV18	TRBJ2-5	.	.	TGTGCCAGCTCAGCAAGACAGGTATTACAAGAGACCCAGTACTTC	CASSARQVLQETQYF
TRBV2	TRBJ2-1	.	.	TGTGCCAGCAGTGACGGTAGGCTATCTAGTGAGCAGTTCTTC	CASSDGRLSSEQFF